What follows are 26 T cell receptor beta chains derived from one specimen sequenced in a study of blood T cell repertoires in COVID-19. TCRdb's table, derived via immunoSEQ multiplex PCR, lists solely in-frame clones and lacks some. This table holds about 120,000 clones, about nine tenths found once. Sequenced: peripheral blood. These receptors were taken from a woman in her seventies with acute or convalescent COVID-19.

The J gene is TRBJ1-5, the V gene TRBV19; possible D gene TRBD1, 6 bases. Germline V gene lookup returns CDR1 LNHDA and CDR2 SQIVND (reference sequence). V lost 1 base and J 7 bases, leaving 14 bases between the germline ends. The CDR3 consists of 15 residues. The CDR3 DNA follows: TGTGCCAGTAGTATAGTCCGAGCGGGGGGCCAGCCCCAGCATTTT. Its translation: CASSIVRAGGQPQHF.

The sample holds one count of this clone. The chain has TRBV15 and TRBJ1-2, with TRBD1 matching 7 bases. Trimming at V came to 0 bases and at J to 5 bases, leaving 12 bases not matched to a gene. Germline V gene sequence: CDR1 LNHNV, CDR2 YYDKDF (reference sequence). CDR3 length: 17 amino acids. In DNA, the CDR3 is TGTGCCACCAGCAGAGATGAGGCCCCGGGCAGGGGGTATGGCTACACCTTC. Translating gives CATSRDEAPGRGYGYTF.

Here the CDR3 reads CASSLVGGGNYEQYF. CDR3 bases: TGTGCCAGCAGCTTGGTAGGCGGGGGGAATTACGAGCAGTACTTC. The V gene is TRBV5-6, the J gene TRBJ2-7, with TRBD2 identical over 8 bases. The trim removed 0 bases at V and 4 bases at J, leaving 6 bases unmatched. The CDR3 consists of 15 residues. Germline CDR1 and CDR2: SGHDT and YYEEEE.

As DNA, the CDR3 is TGTGCCAGCCAGGTGGTTTCCACTCCGGATTCACCCCTCCACTTT. It codes for CASQVVSTPDSPLHF. This chain links TRBV5-4 with TRBJ1-6; D is unclear. The germline V gene encodes CDR1 SGHNT and CDR2 YYREEE (reference sequence). CDR3 length equals 15 residues. V gave up 7 bases and J gave up 8 bases, with 19 bases separating them.

V usage is TRBV6-5 and J usage is TRBJ2-7; D remains ambiguous. The CDR3 totals 13 residues. Germline CDR1 is MNHEY and CDR2 is SVGAGI. V was clipped by 9 bases and J by 1 base, with 13 bases between them. This CDR3 reads CASKTQYSYEQYF. DNA of the CDR3: TGTGCCAGTAAAACGCAGTATTCCTACGAGCAGTACTTC.

The V and J genes are TRBV28 and TRBJ1-1; D is undetermined. The CDR3 is 15 amino acids. Deletions cut 2 bases from V and 4 bases from J, with 14 bases between. The germline V gene has CDR1 MDHEN and CDR2 SYDVKM. CDR3: CASSLGGSWVTEAFF. DNA for the CDR3: TGTGCCAGCAGTTTAGGCGGGAGTTGGGTCACTGAAGCTTTCTTT.

The gene calls are TRBV29-1 and TRBJ2-7; 7 bases match TRBD1. The ends lost 6 bases at V and 1 base at J; junction bases unmatched: 3. Germline V gene data show CDR1 as SQVTM and CDR2 as ANQGSEA. The CDR3 is made up of 12 amino acids. CDR3 nucleotide sequence: TGCAGCGTCGGGACAGATTCCTACGAGCAGTACTTC. It encodes CSVGTDSYEQYF.

This chain joins TRBV12-5 and TRBJ2-1; D is uncertain. This CDR3 is built from 14 residues. CDR1 and CDR2 from the germline V gene are LGHNT and FRNRAP. Trimming cost V 2 bases and J 8 bases, with 13 bases left between them. The CDR3 bases are TGTGCTAGTGGTTTGCCTCCCCAGGTCGATGAGCAGTTCTTC. This sequence encodes CASGLPPQVDEQFF.

V gene TRBV5-1 combines with J gene TRBJ2-3; 9 bases map to TRBD1. The V gene's germline CDR1 is SGHRS and CDR2 YFSETQ. The CDR3 spans 23 residues. J lost 6 bases, V lost 3 bases, and 32 bases had no gene match. CDR3: CASSSSPPRPGQGTKPPRDTQYF. The CDR3, as DNA: TGCGCCAGCAGCTCCTCCCCCCCCCGACCGGGACAGGGAACTAAACCGCCCCGGGATACGCAGTATTTT.

The chain recombines TRBV18 with TRBJ2-7; perhaps TRBD2 as D (5 bases). Trimming pared 3 bases from V and 7 bases from J, leaving 13 bases between. The CDR3 spans 13 residues. Germline values: CDR1 KGHSH, CDR2 LQKENI. The CDR3 DNA follows: TGTGCCAGCTCACCCCTGACCCGAGGGGAGCAGTACTTC. This sequence encodes CASSPLTRGEQYF.

V gene TRBV6-5 combines with J gene TRBJ1-1, with TRBD1 matching over 9 bases. Germline V lookup: CDR1 MNHEY, CDR2 SVGAGI. J was trimmed by 3 bases and V by 1 base; bases with no gene match: 3. This CDR3 is 15 amino acids long. CDR3: CASSYWGQGDTEAFF. As DNA, the CDR3 is TGTGCCAGCAGTTACTGGGGACAGGGTGACACTGAAGCTTTCTTT.

This chain joins TRBV5-6 and TRBJ2-7; the match to TRBD1 covers 8 bases. The germline V gene encodes CDR1 SGHDT and CDR2 YYEEEE. Germline trimming cut 3 bases from V and 6 bases from J; bases unmatched to any gene: 11. This CDR3 spans 15 amino acids. The CDR3 DNA follows: TGTGCCAGCAGCTCGGCGGGACAGGTTTTTTTCGAGCAGTACTTC. This sequence encodes CASSSAGQVFFEQYF.

The V and J genes are TRBV5-1 and TRBJ2-1, with a possible D match to TRBD1 (6 bases). Germline V gene sequence: CDR1 SGHRS, CDR2 YFSETQ. V lost 4 bases to trimming and J lost 0 bases, with 14 bases between them. CDR3 length equals 16 residues. CDR3 sequence (DNA): TGCGCCAGCAGCCAACAGGGTCTTAGCTCCTACAATGAGCAGTTCTTC. Translated: CASSQQGLSSYNEQFF.

The chain combines TRBV6-5 with TRBJ1-2; 8 bases align to TRBD1. The CDR3 is 14 residues long. Losses at the gene ends were 0 bases for V and 5 bases for J; bases not matched to a gene: 2. The V gene's germline CDR1 is MNHEY and CDR2 SVGAGI. The CDR3 DNA sequence: TGTGCCAGCAGTTACTCGACAGGGGCATATGGCTACACCTTC. This encodes CASSYSTGAYGYTF.

The V and J genes are TRBV28 and TRBJ2-1; 8 nucleotides agree with TRBD2. J gave up 0 bases and V 3 bases, and 4 bases lay outside the gene matches. The CDR3 contains 16 residues. CDR1 is MDHEN, CDR2 SYDVKM, per germline. The CDR3 spells CASSLVAGSSYNEQFF. The CDR3 DNA reads as TGTGCCAGCAGTTTGGTAGCGGGGAGCTCCTACAATGAGCAGTTCTTC.

V is TRBV3-1 (or the pseudogene TRBV3-2) and J is TRBJ1-6, with D possibly being TRBD1 (5 bases). The germline V gene has CDR1 LGHDT and CDR2 YNNKEL (reference sequence). The CDR3 contains 15 residues. V dropped 4 bases and J dropped 5 bases, with 12 bases sitting between them. CDR3 region: CASSRGTDNNSPLHF. In DNA, the CDR3 is TGTGCCAGCAGCCGCGGGACCGATAATAATTCACCCCTCCACTTT.

This clone was seen a few times. The genes are TRBV9 and TRBJ2-7; tentatively, D is TRBD2 (6 bases). V was clipped by 4 bases and J by 5 bases, with 19 bases between them. From germline, CDR1 is SGDLS and CDR2 YYNGEE. This CDR3 spans 15 amino acids. CDR3 region: CASSPRGGRQDEQYF. CDR3 nucleotides: TGTGCCAGCAGCCCTCGGGGAGGAAGGCAAGACGAGCAGTACTTC.

This chain uses TRBV11-1 with TRBJ2-7; 8 bases match TRBD1. Germline lookup yields CDR1 SGHAT and CDR2 FQDESV (reference sequence). The CDR3 runs 16 residues. Trimming cost V 5 bases and J 2 bases; bases outside gene matches: 11. The CDR3 sequence is CASSPFGTGMPYEQYF. The CDR3 DNA sequence: TGTGCCAGCAGCCCATTCGGGACAGGTATGCCCTACGAGCAGTACTTC.

V gene TRBV5-1 combines with J gene TRBJ2-1; 7 bases are shared with TRBD2. CDR1 is SGHRS, CDR2 YFSETQ, per germline. The CDR3 sequence is 16 residues long. V shed 4 bases and J 0 bases; nucleotides not matched to a gene: 7. The CDR3 protein is CASSVGGGYSYNEQFF. For the CDR3, the DNA is TGCGCCAGCAGCGTTGGCGGGGGATACTCCTACAATGAGCAGTTCTTC.

This sequence joins TRBV7-9 and TRBJ1-5, with a tentative D call TRBD1 (5 bases). CDR3 length: 16 amino acids. V was shortened by 5 bases and J by 5 bases, with 19 bases between the two germline ends. Germline CDR1 SEHNR, CDR2 FQNEAQ (reference sequence). CDR3 coding DNA: TGTGCCAGCAGCCCTCTCCCCGCAGGGATGGATCAGCCCCAGCATTTT. Translated: CASSPLPAGMDQPQHF.

This chain uses TRBV28 with TRBJ2-7, with 7 positions matching TRBD2. The CDR3 runs 15 residues. Germline assignment: CDR1 MDHEN and CDR2 SYDVKM. With 3 bases clipped from V and 7 bases from J, the junction kept 12 bases outside the gene matches. The CDR3, as DNA: TGTGCCAGCAGTTTGCCCTACGGACTAGTCGCTGAGCAGTACTTC. Amino acid sequence: CASSLPYGLVAEQYF.

The V gene is TRBV19, the J gene TRBJ2-2, with 9 bases matching TRBD1. V lost 4 bases, J lost 7 bases, and 13 bases stayed unmatched. The CDR3 extends over 17 amino acids. Germline V gene sequence: CDR1 LNHDA, CDR2 SQIVND (reference sequence). The CDR3 DNA sequence: TGTGCCAGTAGTAACTCGCCGGGACAGGGTCGTTTCGGGGAGCTGTTTTTT. Amino acid sequence: CASSNSPGQGRFGELFF.

The chain joins TRBV2 to TRBJ2-2; a possible D gene is TRBD2 (6 bases). V was shortened by 6 bases and J by 7 bases, with 18 bases between the two germline ends. Germline values: CDR1 SNHLY, CDR2 FYNNEI. The CDR3 loop spans 15 amino acids. CDR3 DNA: TGTGCCAGCAGGGGCGTCGGGACTCCGAACGGGGAGCTGTTTTTT. Its translation: CASRGVGTPNGELFF.

In its sample, this clone was seen once. The J gene is TRBJ2-3, the V gene TRBV15; tentatively, D is TRBD2 (6 bases). Germline values: CDR1 LNHNV, CDR2 YYDKDF (reference sequence). The CDR3 length is 12 residues. The ends were cut back, 0 bases at V and 14 bases at J, with 12 bases in the middle. This CDR3 reads CATSRDRGGRYF. The DNA for the CDR3 is TGTGCCACCAGCAGAGATCGAGGAGGGCGGTATTTT.

The V call is TRBV30, the J call TRBJ2-7; D possibly corresponds to TRBD2 (5 bases). Germline CDR1 is GTSNPN and CDR2 is SVGIG (reference sequence). V lost 1 base to trimming and J lost 1 base, with 8 bases between them. The CDR3 contains 13 residues. The chain's CDR3 is CAWSDGVSYEQYF. The CDR3 coding sequence is TGTGCCTGGAGTGACGGGGTGTCCTACGAGCAGTACTTC. The variable domain in full, completed from reference TRBV30 and TRBJ2-7, reads SQTIHQWPATLVQPVGSPLSLECTVEGTSNPNLYWYRQAAGRGLQLLFYSVGIGQISSEVPQNLSASRPQDRQFILSSKKLLLSDSGFYLCAWSDGVSYEQYFGPGTRLTVT.

As DNA, the CDR3 is TGTGCCAGTAGTTTGGGGCAGGGGGCAGTTCGAGTCACCGGGGAGCTGTTTTTT. Protein: CASSLGQGAVRVTGELFF. The V and J genes are TRBV19 and TRBJ2-2, with 8 bases fitting TRBD1. From germline, CDR1 is LNHDA and CDR2 SQIVND (reference sequence). CDR3 length: 18 residues. J lost 4 bases, V lost 5 bases, and 15 bases had no gene match.